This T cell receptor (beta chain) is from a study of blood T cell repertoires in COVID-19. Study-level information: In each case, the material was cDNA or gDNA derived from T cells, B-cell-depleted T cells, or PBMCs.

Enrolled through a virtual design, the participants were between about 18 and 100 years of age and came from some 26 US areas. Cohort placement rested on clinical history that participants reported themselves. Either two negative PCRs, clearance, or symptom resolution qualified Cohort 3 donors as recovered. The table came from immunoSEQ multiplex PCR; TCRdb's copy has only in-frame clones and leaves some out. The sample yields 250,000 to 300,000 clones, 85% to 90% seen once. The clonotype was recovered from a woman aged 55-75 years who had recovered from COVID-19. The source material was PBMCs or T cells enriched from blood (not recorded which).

The CDR3 spells CASNTGVESPLHF. CDR3 nucleotides: TGTGCCAGCAACACAGGGGTGGAATCACCCCTCCACTTT. The chain couples TRBV9 to TRBJ1-6, with 7 bases matching TRBD1. Germline V CDR1 and CDR2: SGDLS, YYNGEE. The V segment lost 6 bases and the J segment 10 bases; nucleotides outside the gene matches: 7. The CDR3 length is 13 residues.